The next 18 T cell receptor beta chains were all read from a single sample in a study of Graves' ophthalmopathy and Graves' hyperthyroidism. RNA transcripts were the template, and TCR beta CDR3 regions were amplified from them. HTBI primers were employed in first-round RT-PCR, then a second-round multiplex PCR followed. TCRdb reprocessed the multiplex PCR reads with MiXCR, giving one entry per CDR3 protein. The sample includes roughly 1.1 million distinct CDR3 sequences, about 38% seen only once; the top ten take approximately 12%. The specimen was peripheral blood or thyroid tissue (not recorded which). All receptors derive from an adult man with Graves' hyperthyroidism.

This clonotype was observed a single time. The CDR3 reads CSARRDGGYGYTF. The CDR3 DNA reads as TGCAGTGCTCGCCGGGACGGTGGTTATGGCTACACCTTC. This chain uses TRBV20-1 with TRBJ1-2, with a weak D call TRBD1 (5 bases). Trimming shortened V by 5 bases and J by 5 bases, and 15 bases separated the two germline ends. Germline lookup yields CDR1 DFQATT and CDR2 SNEGSKA (reference sequence). CDR3 size: 13 residues.

This clonotype has a handful of counts. The CDR3 nucleotides are TGTGCCAGCAGCTTTGGGGGATGGCGGACCCTATACGAGCAGTACTTC. Translation: CASSFGGWRTLYEQYF. This chain joins TRBV11-2 and TRBJ2-7; perhaps D is TRBD1 or TRBD2 (5 bases each). The CDR3 runs to 16 residues. Trimming removed 3 bases from V and 4 bases from J, with 19 bases in between. In germline, CDR1 is SGHAT, CDR2 FQNNGV.

The chain employs TRBV5-1 and TRBJ1-6, with a possible D match to TRBD1 (5 bases). CDR3 size: 15 residues. Per germline, CDR1 SGHRS and CDR2 YFSETQ. V was clipped by 5 bases and J by 10 bases, with 19 bases between them. The CDR3 sequence is CASRRSIAGGSPLHF. The CDR3 DNA is TGCGCCAGCAGAAGGTCCATCGCTGGGGGATCACCCCTCCACTTT.

The J gene is TRBJ2-7, the V gene TRBV10-3; 7 bases fit TRBD2. Trimming took 10 bases from V and 2 from J; bases not matched to a gene: 14. Germline V gene sequence: CDR1 ENHRY, CDR2 SYGVKD. This CDR3 comprises 15 residues. Here the CDR3 reads CASSPGSGTTYEQYF. CDR3 sequence (DNA): TGTGCCAGCAGCCCCGGGAGCGGGACCACCTACGAGCAGTACTTC.

The chain combines TRBV5-1 with TRBJ1-1; D possibly corresponds to TRBD1 (5 bases). The V gene lost 3 bases and the J gene lost 4 bases, with 13 bases spanning the gap. Germline CDR1 is SGHRS and CDR2 is YFSETQ. This CDR3 is 14 amino acids long. DNA for the CDR3: TGCGCCAGCAGCTCCAGGGAGTGGGGCACTGAAGCTTTCTTT. Its translation: CASSSREWGTEAFF.

The rearrangement uses TRBV5-1 and TRBJ1-2, with 7 bases lining up with TRBD1. Germline V gene sequence: CDR1 SGHRS, CDR2 YFSETQ. CDR3 length: 14 amino acids. With 4 bases clipped from V and 10 bases from J, the junction kept 13 bases outside the gene matches. The CDR3 DNA is TGCGCCAGCAGCCTAGCAGTCGGACAGGTCCACTACACCTTC. Amino acids: CASSLAVGQVHYTF.

The chain has TRBV10-3 and TRBJ2-6; D not certain. The length of the CDR3 is 16 residues. The ends were cut back, 4 bases at V and 4 bases at J, with 14 bases in the middle. Germline lookup yields CDR1 ENHRY and CDR2 SYGVKD. The CDR3, as DNA: TGTGCCATCAGTGCTAAAATCGTCTCAGGGGCCAACGTCCTGACTTTC. This gives the protein CAISAKIVSGANVLTF.

As concerns this clonotype: This may stem from a read error, because a much larger clone lies one nucleotide away. The chain has TRBV20-1 and TRBJ1-5; TRBD1 matches at 8 bases. This CDR3 region has 12 residues. Germline lookup yields CDR1 DFQATT and CDR2 SNEGSKA (reference sequence). The CDR3 bases are TGCAGTACTAGAGATCCCAGGGGGCCTCAGCATTTT. Translated, it gives CSTRDPRGPQHF.

CDR3: CSARGHRENQPQHF. The CDR3 region has the DNA TGCAGTGCTAGAGGCCACAGGGAAAATCAGCCCCAGCATTTT. The chain is built from TRBV20-1 and TRBJ1-5, with TRBD1 as a possible D gene (6 bases). V was cut by 1 base and J by 4 bases, with 11 bases left in between. The CDR3 has 14 residues. Per the germline V gene, CDR1 is DFQATT and CDR2 is SNEGSKA (reference sequence).

The genes are TRBV14 and TRBJ2-5, with D possibly called TRBD1 or TRBD2 (6 bases each). The CDR3 has 17 amino acids. Germline CDR1 and CDR2: SGHDN and FVKESK. V was clipped by 5 bases and J by 2 bases, with 21 bases between them. CDR3 protein: CASSSGGPQRQQETQYF. As DNA, the CDR3 is TGTGCCAGCAGCTCCGGGGGCCCGCAGCGCCAACAAGAGACCCAGTACTTC. Full variable domain (outside the CDR3, taken from reference TRBV14 and TRBJ2-5): EAGVTQFPSHSVIEKGQTVTLRCDPISGHDNLYWYRRVMGKEIKFLLHFVKESKQDESGMPNNRFLAERTGGTYSTLKVQPAELEDSGVYFCASSSGGPQRQQETQYFGPGTRLLVL.

In its sample, this clonotype was seen a few times. This chain joins TRBV20-1 and TRBJ2-7; possibly TRBD1 or TRBD2 for D (5 bases each). Trimming removed 5 bases from V and 0 bases from J, with 11 bases in between. Germline assignment: CDR1 DFQATT and CDR2 SNEGSKA (reference sequence). This CDR3 has 13 residues. The CDR3, as DNA: TGCAGTGCTGGGTGGGGGAGCTCCTACGAGCAGTACTTC. Residues: CSAGWGSSYEQYF.

On this clonotype itself: Germline is not matched at one junction end, which may reflect a read error. V and J are TRBV10-2 and TRBJ1-6; the D is unclear. Germline CDR1 and CDR2: WSHSY and SAAADI. The CDR3 spans 12 residues. The DNA of the CDR3 is TGTACCAGCAGAGATCATAATTCACCCCTCCACTTT. It encodes CTSRDHNSPLHF.

This clonotype was detected once. This may come from a read error, since a much larger clone is one base off. J is TRBJ1-1 and V is TRBV27; TRBD1 matches at 8 bases. CDR3 size: 15 residues. Trimming at V came to 4 bases and at J to 0 bases, leaving 4 bases not matched to a gene. Looked up from germline, CDR1 is MNHEY and CDR2 is SMNVEV (reference sequence). CDR3 protein: CASSWTGSMNTEAFF. In DNA, the CDR3 is TGTGCCAGCAGTTGGACAGGGAGCATGAACACTGAAGCTTTCTTT.

This chain uses TRBV20-1 with TRBJ1-4; perhaps TRBD1 as D (5 bases). Trimming left V 3 bases short and J 4 bases short, with 15 bases between. Per the germline V gene, CDR1 is DFQATT and CDR2 is SNEGSKA (reference sequence). CDR3 length: 15 amino acids. The CDR3 spells CSASSSGGGNEKLFF. The DNA for the CDR3 is TGCAGTGCTAGCTCCTCCGGCGGGGGTAATGAAAAACTGTTTTTT.

This clonotype was seen ten or more times. The CDR3 here is CASSFSRDYGYTF. The CDR3 DNA follows: TGTGCCAGCAGCTTTTCCAGGGACTATGGCTACACCTTC. The chain joins TRBV7-9 to TRBJ1-2; D is perhaps TRBD1 (5 bases). Germline V lookup: CDR1 SEHNR, CDR2 FQNEAQ (reference sequence). The CDR3 extends over 13 amino acids. V shed 3 bases and J shed 3 bases, with 8 bases lying between them. Together with reference TRBV7-9 and TRBJ1-2, the CDR3 gives the full variable domain: DTGVSQNPRHKITKRGQNVTFRCDPISEHNRLYWYRQTLGQGPEFLTYFQNEAQLEKSRLLSDRFSAERPKGSFSTLEIQRTEQGDSAMYLCASSFSRDYGYTFGSGTRLTVV.

About this clonotype itself: A read error is possible here, since a much larger clone lies one base away. The chain carries TRBV2 and TRBJ2-2, with TRBD2 matching 8 bases. This CDR3 contains 15 residues. Germline loops: CDR1 SNHLY, CDR2 FYNNEI. The CDR3 DNA reads TGTGCCAGCAATCTAGCGGGTTCGAACACCGAGGAGCTGTTTTTT. Residues: CASNLAGSNTEELFF.

The chain is built from TRBV29-1 and TRBJ2-5, with D hard to call. Germline assignment: CDR1 SQVTM and CDR2 ANQGSEA. CDR3 length: 11 amino acids. The ends were cut back, 6 bases at V and 3 bases at J, with 8 bases in the middle. The CDR3 sequence: CSVRVEETQYF. The CDR3 DNA reads as TGCAGCGTACGGGTTGAAGAGACCCAGTACTTC. The full variable domain, with the rest looked up from reference TRBV29-1 and TRBJ2-5, is SAVISQKPSRDICQRGTSLTIQCQVDSQVTMMFWYRQQPGQSLTLIATANQGSEATYESGFVIDKFPISRPNLTFSTLTVSNMSPEDSSIYLCSVRVEETQYFGPGTRLLVL.

This clonotype was seen ten or more times. The rearrangement links TRBV20-1 to TRBJ2-7; no reliable D call. The V end lost 3 bases, the J end lost 3 bases, and 15 bases lay between the germline ends. The germline V gene has CDR1 DFQATT and CDR2 SNEGSKA (reference sequence). The CDR3 consists of 14 residues. CDR3 amino acids: CSASLVPSNYEQYF. For the CDR3, the DNA is TGCAGTGCTAGCTTAGTACCTAGTAACTACGAGCAGTACTTC.